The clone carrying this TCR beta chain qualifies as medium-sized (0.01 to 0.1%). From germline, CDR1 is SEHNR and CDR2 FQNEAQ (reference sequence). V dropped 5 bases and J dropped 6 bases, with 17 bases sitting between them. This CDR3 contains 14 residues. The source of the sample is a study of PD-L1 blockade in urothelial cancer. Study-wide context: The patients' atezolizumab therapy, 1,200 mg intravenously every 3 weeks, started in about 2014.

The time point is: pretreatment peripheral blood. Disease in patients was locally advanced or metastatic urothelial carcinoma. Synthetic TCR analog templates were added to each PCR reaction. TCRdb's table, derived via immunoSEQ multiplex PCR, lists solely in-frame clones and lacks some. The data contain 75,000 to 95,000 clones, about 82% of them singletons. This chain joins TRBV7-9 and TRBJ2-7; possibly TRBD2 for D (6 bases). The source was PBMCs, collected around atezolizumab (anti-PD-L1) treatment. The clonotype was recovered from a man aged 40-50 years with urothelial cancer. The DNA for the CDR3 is TGTGCCAGCAGCCCCCCGGGACTGGGCGCCGAGCAGTACTTC. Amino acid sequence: CASSPPGLGAEQYF.